This TCR beta chain was retrieved from a study of cytotoxic CD8 clonotypes in ibrutinib-treated CLL. Overall study: Partial response was seen in approximately 24 patients and complete response in 2; after median roughly 6 years, around 15 stayed remitted, some twelve progressed.

A note on this clone: Its antigen is still unknown.

Frozen-stored PBMCs produced around 2.2 micrograms of genomic DNA for TCR beta libraries. The germline V gene has CDR1 ENHRY and CDR2 SYGVKD. Trimming left V 4 bases short and J 7 bases short, with 11 bases between. The CDR3 length is 14 residues. General study findings and limits: Clonality was elevated at ibrutinib response and had returned toward baseline at progression.

TCRdb keeps only in-frame clones here, not all; method: immunoSEQ multiplex PCR. The data show fewer than 150,000 clones, with less than 90% seen just once and 2.5% to 3.5% held by the top ten. The sequenced sample was PBMCs, obtained after 24 months of ibrutinib treatment. The chain couples TRBV10-3 to TRBJ1-6; possible D gene TRBD1, 5 bases. This TCR was sampled from a human donor with chronic lymphocytic leukemia. In DNA form, the CDR3 reads TGTGCCATCAGTGCCCGCAGGGAAAATTCACCCCTCCACTTT. Its protein product is CAISARRENSPLHF.